Below are 22 T cell receptor beta chains sequenced from a single sample in a study of blood T cell repertoires in COVID-19. The method was immunoSEQ multiplex PCR; TCRdb's version includes in-frame clones alone and lacks a portion of them. The repertoire has around 420,000 clones, approximately 85% of them found once; the top ten carry around 2.1%. Sequenced input: PBMCs or T cells enriched from blood (not recorded which). The source of these receptors is a woman aged 35 to 49 with acute COVID-19.

The chain carries TRBV4-1 and TRBJ2-2; weak D call: TRBD1 (6 bases). CDR3 length: 17 residues. CDR1 and CDR2 from the germline V gene are MGHRA and YSYEKL. The ends were cut back, 4 bases at V and 0 bases at J, with 15 bases in the middle. The CDR3 DNA sequence: TGCGCCAGCAGCCCCACCCCGGGACATACGAACACCGGGGAGCTGTTTTTT. Translation: CASSPTPGHTNTGELFF.

V and J are TRBV20-1 and TRBJ1-1; D gene ambiguous. There are 16 residues in the CDR3. The V gene lost 3 bases and the J gene lost 0 bases, with 17 bases spanning the gap. CDR1 is DFQATT, CDR2 SNEGSKA, per germline (reference sequence). The CDR3 is CSASRLSETMNTEAFF. The CDR3 DNA reads TGCAGTGCTAGTCGACTGTCAGAGACCATGAACACTGAAGCTTTCTTT.

The CDR3 loop is CASSWTGWGQGPPEQYF. In nucleotides, the CDR3 is TGTGCCAGCAGCTGGACCGGATGGGGACAGGGACCCCCCGAGCAGTACTTC. The V call is TRBV21-1, the J call TRBJ2-7; the table's D call of TRBD1 was not tested on the DNA. TRBV21-1 is tagged as a pseudogene. The CDR3 has 17 residues.

This clone was observed a few times. V gene TRBV5-1 combines with J gene TRBJ1-2, with D unclear. The CDR3 consists of 13 residues. Germline values: CDR1 SGHRS, CDR2 YFSETQ. Trimming took 1 base from V and 4 from J, leaving 8 bases between them. The CDR3 nucleotides are TGCGCCAGCAGCTTGTTTCCAGGCTATGGCTACACCTTC. Its translation: CASSLFPGYGYTF.

The chain has TRBV6-5 and TRBJ1-1; D gene uncertain. Trimming removed 5 bases at V and 4 bases at J, with 14 bases between. This CDR3 contains 14 residues. Germline CDR1 is MNHEY and CDR2 is SVGAGI. CDR3 sequence (DNA): TGTGCCAGCAGTCGTCTTAGAGGTATCACTGAAGCTTTCTTT. Protein sequence: CASSRLRGITEAFF.

The chain is built from TRBV5-4 and TRBJ1-1; D perhaps matches TRBD1 (5 bases). V was cut by 2 bases and J by 8 bases, with 10 bases left in between. Germline V gives CDR1 SGHNT, CDR2 YYREEE (reference sequence). The CDR3 spans 12 residues. CDR3: CASSFRGGEAFF. For the CDR3, the DNA is TGTGCCAGCAGCTTCCGGGGGGGGGAAGCTTTCTTT.

This chain uses TRBV7-9 with TRBJ2-3, with TRBD2 matching over 7 bases. Per germline, CDR1 SEHNR and CDR2 FQNEAQ (reference sequence). The ends lost 6 bases at V and 12 bases at J; junction bases unmatched: 15. CDR3 size: 14 residues. This chain's CDR3 is CASRSPGRLPEQYF. The DNA for the CDR3 is TGTGCCAGCAGGAGCCCCGGGAGGCTCCCGGAACAGTATTTT.

The CDR3 reads CASSQQGSGEAFF. The CDR3 DNA reads TGTGCCAGCAGCCAACAGGGTTCAGGGGAAGCTTTCTTT. The chain joins TRBV12-3 or TRBV12-4 to TRBJ1-1, with a possible D match to TRBD1 (6 bases). The V end was cut by 6 bases, the J end by 8 bases, with 16 bases between. This CDR3 comprises 13 residues.

The rearrangement links TRBV5-1 to TRBJ1-4; the D is unclear. V lost 0 bases and J 4 bases, leaving 7 bases between the germline ends. Looked up from germline, CDR1 is SGHRS and CDR2 is YFSETQ. The CDR3 length is 14 residues. The CDR3 sequence: CASSLAGSNEKLFF. The CDR3 coding sequence is TGCGCCAGCAGCTTGGCCGGGAGTAATGAAAAACTGTTTTTT.

This chain connects TRBV10-1 to TRBJ1-1, with a tentative D call TRBD1 (5 bases). Trimming took off 5 bases at V and 5 bases at J, with 12 bases between the two ends. CDR3 length equals 13 residues. Germline CDR1 and CDR2: WNHNN and SYGVQD (reference sequence). The CDR3 is CASSRGVSTEAFF. In nucleotides, the CDR3 is TGCGCCAGCAGTAGGGGTGTATCTACTGAAGCTTTCTTT.

V and J are TRBV3-1 (or the pseudogene TRBV3-2) and TRBJ1-2, with a tentative D call TRBD1 (6 bases). CDR3 length equals 13 residues. Trimming removed 2 bases from V and 5 bases from J, with 9 bases in between. Germline V gene lookup returns CDR1 LGHDT and CDR2 YNNKEL (reference sequence). The CDR3 DNA reads TGTGCCAGCAGCCAATGGACAGATTATGGCTACACCTTC. It specifies CASSQWTDYGYTF.

There are a few counts of this clone. The chain recombines TRBV18 with TRBJ1-3; perhaps TRBD1 as D (6 bases). The V end lost 3 bases, the J end lost 0 bases, and 12 bases lay between the germline ends. This CDR3 has 16 amino acids. The germline CDR1 and CDR2 sequences are KGHSH and LQKENI. The CDR3 DNA reads as TGTGCCAGCTCACCGAACAGGGACCTCTCTGGAAACACCATATATTTT. Residues: CASSPNRDLSGNTIYF.

The chain has TRBV21-1 and TRBJ2-1; no DNA check was done on the table's D call, TRBD1. TRBV21-1 is flagged as a pseudogene. CDR3 size: 15 residues. Here the CDR3 reads CASSTRTGVINEQFF. Here the CDR3 DNA reads TGTGCCAGCAGCACCCGGACAGGGGTGATCAATGAGCAGTTCTTC.

This clone came up once. This rearrangement joins TRBV27 to TRBJ1-6; possibly TRBD1 for D (5 bases). Per germline, CDR1 MNHEY and CDR2 SMNVEV (reference sequence). This CDR3 is built from 14 residues. Trimming took 5 bases from V and 10 from J, leaving 15 bases between them. CDR3 sequence reads: CASSLVGGGSPLHF. The CDR3 nucleotides are TGTGCCAGCAGTCTCGTCGGGGGTGGGTCACCCCTCCACTTT.

V is TRBV5-8 and J is TRBJ1-6; 8 positions agree with TRBD1. J was trimmed by 13 bases and V by 2 bases; bases with no gene match: 2. Germline CDR1 is SGHTS and CDR2 is YDEGEE. The CDR3 consists of 12 residues. As DNA, the CDR3 is TGTGCCAGCAGCTTACGACAGGGGCCCCTCCACTTT. It translates to CASSLRQGPLHF.

The chain couples TRBV5-6 to TRBJ1-5; 12 bases are shared with TRBD1. This CDR3 is built from 17 residues. CDR1 and CDR2 from the germline V gene are SGHDT and YYEEEE. V lost 0 bases to trimming and J lost 6 bases; unmatched junction nucleotides: 7. In DNA form, the CDR3 reads TGTGCCAGCAGCTTGGTTTCCGGGACAGGGGGCGGTCAGCCCCAGCATTTT. Amino acids: CASSLVSGTGGGQPQHF.

The V call is TRBV30, the J call TRBJ2-3; 8 nucleotides align to TRBD2. V was clipped by 6 bases and J by 6 bases; unmatched bases: 14. Germline CDR1 and CDR2: GTSNPN and SVGIG (reference sequence). CDR3 size: 15 residues. Here the CDR3 DNA reads TGTGCCTGCACAGTTAGCGGGGTGGCTGGGGATACGCAGTATTTT. This encodes CACTVSGVAGDTQYF. The full variable domain, rest sourced from reference TRBV30 and TRBJ2-3, is SQTIHQWPATLVQPVGSPLSLECTVEGTSNPNLYWYRQAAGRGLQLLFYSVGIGQISSEVPQNLSASRPQDRQFILSSKKLLLSDSGFYLCACTVSGVAGDTQYFGPGTRLTVL.

This rearrangement joins TRBV2 to TRBJ2-3, with 9 nucleotides matching TRBD1. Trimming removed 5 bases from V and 5 bases from J; junction bases left unmatched: 8. The CDR3 is 15 amino acids. The germline gives CDR1 SNHLY, CDR2 FYNNEI. The CDR3 reads CASSSGTGSGDTQYF. CDR3 coding DNA: TGTGCCAGCAGTTCCGGGACAGGGTCCGGAGATACGCAGTATTTT.

This rearrangement joins TRBV5-1 to TRBJ2-7; D ambiguous. This CDR3 has 13 residues. The germline CDR1 and CDR2 sequences are SGHRS and YFSETQ. V was cut by 3 bases and J by 6 bases, with 13 bases left in between. The CDR3 sequence: CASSSGGLGEQYF. The DNA of the CDR3 is TGCGCCAGCAGCTCCGGTGGGCTGGGCGAGCAGTACTTC. Full variable domain (outside the CDR3, taken from reference TRBV5-1 and TRBJ2-7): KAGVTQTPRYLIKTRGQQVTLSCSPISGHRSVSWYQQTPGQGLQFLFEYFSETQRNKGNFPGRFSGRQFSNSRSEMNVSTLELGDSALYLCASSSGGLGEQYFGPGTRLTVT.

In its sample, this clone was seen once. The V and J genes are TRBV30 and TRBJ1-1, with 7 bases matching TRBD1. This CDR3 spans 17 amino acids. CDR1 GTSNPN and CDR2 SVGIG come from the germline V gene (reference sequence). J gave up 1 base and V 3 bases, and 14 bases lay outside the gene matches. The CDR3 is CAWSSSAGGIWNTEAFF. CDR3 nucleotide sequence: TGTGCCTGGAGCTCCTCGGCAGGGGGGATTTGGAACACTGAAGCTTTCTTT. Full variable domain (rest looked up from reference TRBV30 and TRBJ1-1): SQTIHQWPATLVQPVGSPLSLECTVEGTSNPNLYWYRQAAGRGLQLLFYSVGIGQISSEVPQNLSASRPQDRQFILSSKKLLLSDSGFYLCAWSSSAGGIWNTEAFFGQGTRLTVV.

The chain recombines TRBV18 with TRBJ2-7, with TRBD2 matching 16 bases. J was trimmed by 2 bases and V by 6 bases; bases with no gene match: 4. Germline V gene lookup returns CDR1 KGHSH and CDR2 LQKENI. There are 16 residues in the CDR3. CDR3 region: CASSGTSGGATYEQYF. The CDR3 coding sequence is TGTGCCAGCTCCGGGACTAGCGGGGGGGCCACCTACGAGCAGTACTTC.

This chain connects TRBV15 to TRBJ1-3; no reliable D call. Per germline, CDR1 LNHNV and CDR2 YYDKDF (reference sequence). Trimming removed 1 base from V and 5 bases from J, with 6 bases in between. The CDR3 is 13 amino acids. CDR3 sequence: CATSRGLRNTIYF. CDR3 bases: TGTGCCACCAGCAGAGGACTCAGAAACACCATATATTTT.